The 18 T cell receptor beta chains below were found in one sample sequenced in a study of chemoradiotherapy in HPV16-positive cancers. TCRdb keeps only in-frame clones here, not all; method: immunoSEQ multiplex PCR. The data show around 20,000 clones, with around 90% seen just once and more than 5% held by the top ten. The sequenced sample was blood, obtained from a patient who underwent chemoradiotherapy. Receptor source: a human donor with HPV-associated anogenital cancer.

This clone came up once. This sequence joins TRBV30 and TRBJ1-4; 7 bases line up with TRBD1. V was pared by 0 bases and J by 3 bases, with 19 bases of the junction left unmatched. This CDR3 has 20 residues. CDR1 is GTSNPN, CDR2 SVGIG, per germline (reference sequence). The CDR3 DNA reads as TGTGCCTGGAGTGTTGGGGGCGGGAGGCGATCAGGGGGGTCTAATGAAAAACTGTTTTTT. Residues: CAWSVGGGRRSGGSNEKLFF.

The rearrangement uses TRBV14 and TRBJ2-6; 9 bases are a match to TRBD1. This CDR3 comprises 18 residues. Trimming cost V 2 bases and J 2 bases; bases outside gene matches: 7. In germline, CDR1 is SGHDN, CDR2 FVKESK. Here the CDR3 reads CASSQPGQGTAGANVLTF. DNA of the CDR3: TGTGCCAGCAGCCAACCGGGACAGGGAACAGCTGGGGCCAACGTCCTGACTTTC.

This clone was counted a few times. The chain joins TRBV30 to TRBJ1-1; tentatively, D is TRBD1 (6 bases). The germline V gene encodes CDR1 GTSNPN and CDR2 SVGIG (reference sequence). The CDR3 has 13 amino acids. V lost 2 bases and J 4 bases, leaving 11 bases between the germline ends. The CDR3 reads CAWSRTVSTEAFF. In DNA form, the CDR3 reads TGTGCCTGGAGTAGGACAGTTAGCACTGAAGCTTTCTTT. The complete variable domain, with remaining parts taken from reference TRBV30 and TRBJ1-1, reads SQTIHQWPATLVQPVGSPLSLECTVEGTSNPNLYWYRQAAGRGLQLLFYSVGIGQISSEVPQNLSASRPQDRQFILSSKKLLLSDSGFYLCAWSRTVSTEAFFGQGTRLTVV.

The chain couples TRBV27 to TRBJ2-7, with 7 bases that match TRBD1. CDR3 length equals 15 residues. J was trimmed by 2 bases and V by 2 bases; bases with no gene match: 6. From germline, CDR1 is MNHEY and CDR2 SMNVEV (reference sequence). CDR3 residues: CASSLTTGAPYEQYF. The CDR3 DNA reads TGTGCCAGCAGTTTAACCACAGGGGCCCCCTACGAGCAGTACTTC.

The chain couples TRBV4-1 to TRBJ1-4; 7 nucleotides align to TRBD1. The CDR3 contains 18 residues. The J segment lost 3 bases and the V segment lost 0 bases, leaving 10 bases of the junction unmatched. CDR1 is MGHRA, CDR2 YSYEKL, per germline. CDR3 nucleotides: TGCGCCAGCAGCCAAGATCGTGGAGGGGGCCGGCCTAATGAAAAACTGTTTTTT. Protein product: CASSQDRGGGRPNEKLFF.

V gene TRBV19 combines with J gene TRBJ1-1; tentatively, D is TRBD1 (5 bases). CDR3 length: 17 amino acids. Germline CDR1 and CDR2: LNHDA and SQIVND (reference sequence). V was clipped by 4 bases and J by 5 bases, with 23 bases between them. This CDR3 is CASSTQVRWGGKTEAFF. The CDR3 nucleotides are TGTGCCAGTAGTACCCAGGTCCGTTGGGGCGGGAAGACTGAAGCTTTCTTT. Full variable domain (missing parts from reference TRBV19 and TRBJ1-1): DGGITQSPKYLFRKEGQNVTLSCEQNLNHDAMYWYRQDPGQGLRLIYYSQIVNDFQKGDIAEGYSVSREKKESFPLTVTSAQKNPTAFYLCASSTQVRWGGKTEAFFGQGTRLTVV.

The chain joins TRBV28 to TRBJ1-5; 7 bases are a match to TRBD1. The V gene's germline CDR1 is MDHEN and CDR2 SYDVKM. Losses at the gene ends were 6 bases for V and 0 bases for J; bases not matched to a gene: 5. The CDR3 has 15 residues. The CDR3 DNA reads TGTGCCAGCAGAAGAGACAGGGTTAGCAATCAGCCCCAGCATTTT. Translation: CASRRDRVSNQPQHF.

The J gene is TRBJ1-6, the V gene TRBV9, with D unclear. V dropped 0 bases and J dropped 4 bases, with 11 bases sitting between them. The CDR3 covers 16 residues. Germline V gene lookup returns CDR1 SGDLS and CDR2 YYNGEE. CDR3 region: CASSVGLGDYNSPLHF. In nucleotides, the CDR3 is TGTGCCAGCAGCGTAGGGCTGGGAGATTATAATTCACCCCTCCACTTT.

The rearrangement uses TRBV19 and TRBJ2-3; D is possibly TRBD1 (7 bases). The CDR3 runs 16 residues. V was cut by 2 bases and J by 7 bases, with 19 bases left in between. From germline, CDR1 is LNHDA and CDR2 SQIVND (reference sequence). The CDR3 protein is CASSIPKGASVNTQYF. Written as DNA, the CDR3 is TGTGCCAGTAGTATACCGAAGGGGGCTAGCGTAAATACGCAGTATTTT. Variable domain in full (rest from reference TRBV19 and TRBJ2-3): DGGITQSPKYLFRKEGQNVTLSCEQNLNHDAMYWYRQDPGQGLRLIYYSQIVNDFQKGDIAEGYSVSREKKESFPLTVTSAQKNPTAFYLCASSIPKGASVNTQYFGPGTRLTVL.

V gene TRBV10-3 combines with J gene TRBJ1-2, with D unresolved. Trimming cost V 4 bases and J 2 bases, with 14 bases left between them. The CDR3 runs to 15 residues. Germline V gene sequence: CDR1 ENHRY, CDR2 SYGVKD. DNA for the CDR3: TGTGCCATCAGTGGCCAAGTTAATCCGAACTATGGCTACACCTTC. It codes for CAISGQVNPNYGYTF.

The V call is TRBV5-1, the J call TRBJ2-2; 9 bases line up with TRBD1. Germline V lookup: CDR1 SGHRS, CDR2 YFSETQ. V dropped 4 bases and J dropped 4; count of bases not matched to a gene: 5. The CDR3 extends over 15 amino acids. The CDR3 nucleotides are TGCGCCAGCAGCATGGGACAGGGAGGCACCGGGGAGCTGTTTTTT. The encoded protein is CASSMGQGGTGELFF.

The rearrangement links TRBV10-3 to TRBJ1-6; no clear D. The germline V gene has CDR1 ENHRY and CDR2 SYGVKD. Trimming cost V 6 bases and J 7 bases, with 13 bases left between them. The CDR3 loop spans 14 amino acids. The CDR3 bases are TGTGCCATCAGAATGGACGGGAAAAATTCACCCCTCCACTTT. Translating gives CAIRMDGKNSPLHF.

V gene TRBV6-1 combines with J gene TRBJ1-4, with D tentatively TRBD1 (6 bases). The germline gives CDR1 MNHNS, CDR2 SASEGT. V gave up 6 bases and J gave up 7 bases, with 12 bases separating them. The CDR3 is made up of 13 amino acids. For the CDR3, the DNA is TGTGCCAGCAGGGAACAGGGTATTGAAAAACTGTTTTTT. Its translation is CASREQGIEKLFF.

The chain employs TRBV7-2 and TRBJ1-4; the D is unclear. Per germline, CDR1 SGHTA and CDR2 FQGNSA. The germline V and J ends were trimmed by 5 bases and 7 bases, with 17 bases remaining between them. This CDR3 contains 15 residues. CDR3 loop: CASSRSDLAREKLFF. CDR3 coding DNA: TGTGCCAGCAGCCGAAGCGATCTGGCACGTGAAAAACTGTTTTTT.

This clone was counted once. V gene TRBV11-2 combines with J gene TRBJ1-2; TRBD1 matches 7 bases. The V segment lost 4 bases and the J segment 7 bases; nucleotides outside the gene matches: 15. The CDR3 sequence is 16 residues long. Germline V gene data show CDR1 as SGHAT and CDR2 as FQNNGV. DNA of the CDR3: TGTGCCAGCAGCTCCCCCGGGACAGCACCCAGGGTTGGCTACACCTTC. Translation: CASSSPGTAPRVGYTF.

This sequence joins TRBV6-1 and TRBJ1-4, with D uncertain. Per the germline V gene, CDR1 is MNHNS and CDR2 is SASEGT. Trimming removed 8 bases at V and 6 bases at J, with 13 bases between. This CDR3 comprises 13 residues. The CDR3 sequence: CASGEGRDEKLFF. CDR3 nucleotides: TGTGCCAGCGGGGAGGGTCGGGATGAAAAACTGTTTTTT.

The chain links TRBV4-1 to TRBJ1-3; no firm D call. The V and J ends lost 2 bases and 4 bases respectively, with 3 bases between them. The CDR3 has 12 residues. Germline loops: CDR1 MGHRA, CDR2 YSYEKL. In DNA form, the CDR3 reads TGCGCCAGCAGCCAACTCGGAAACACCATATATTTT. This gives the protein CASSQLGNTIYF.

This clone was observed once. The chain couples TRBV6-5 to TRBJ2-2; D assignment may be TRBD1 or TRBD2 (6 bases each). The CDR3 is 16 residues long. Germline CDR1 reads MNHEY; CDR2 reads SVGAGI. V dropped 2 bases and J dropped 1 base, with 11 bases sitting between them. In nucleotides, the CDR3 is TGTGCCAGCAGTTACGCGGGGACACGGAACACCGGGGAGCTGTTTTTT. Translation: CASSYAGTRNTGELFF.